Sequencing of this T cell receptor (beta chain) was carried out in a study of shared clonotypes between healthy human individuals. Study details: Those who served as donors were a couple of women and a few men between the ages of 18 and 49.

Findings and caveats of the study: Naive CD4 clonotypes were shared across several donors at 5% to 6%. Blood was the sole source, and tissue repertoires probably differ. Clonotype sharing among the donors was expected to vary with sequencing depth.

Some clones are missing from TCRdb's copy, which holds only in-frame ones; the method was immunoSEQ multiplex PCR. The sample carries roughly 1,600,000 clones, 98% recorded once. With respect to this clone: What it binds is not known.

Trimming removed 7 bases from V and 1 base from J, with 10 bases in between. The germline CDR1 and CDR2 sequences are LNHDA and SQIVND (reference sequence). CDR3 size: 13 residues. The chain has TRBV19 and TRBJ1-1, with D unresolved. The clonotype was recovered from a man younger than 40 in good health. Sequencing was done on a sample of naive CD4+ T cells sorted from blood. Regarding subset: CD45RA+ positively selected. DNA for the CDR3: TGTGCCAGTACCTTAACAGAGAACACTGAAGCTTTCTTT. Encoded protein: CASTLTENTEAFF.